These 9 T cell receptor beta chains came from one sample sequenced in a study of human T cells and chemical hapten exposure. TCRdb re-called the RACE reads through MiXCR, storing one row per CDR3 protein. This table holds a few hundred thousand distinct CDR3 sequences, roughly 6.3% found once. The time point denotes: patch test 2, 6 weeks after DPC sensitization. Treatment in this sample: therapeutic diphenylcyclopropenone sensitization with weekly scalp DPC. The source was whole blood, collected in connection with sensitization to the hapten diphenylcyclopropenone (DPC). These TCRs come from a woman aged 18 to 35 with alopecia areata. Some clones in this sample may be carry-over from other donors' samples.

In its sample, this clonotype was seen a few times. The chain uses TRBV4-1 and TRBJ1-5, with 7 bases aligning to TRBD1. V was pared by 2 bases and J by 7 bases, with 8 bases of the junction left unmatched. Germline V CDR1 and CDR2: MGHRA, YSYEKL. The length of the CDR3 is 15 residues. CDR3 DNA: TGCGCCAGCAGCCAATTGACAGGGCATGGGCAGCCCCAGCATTTT. Amino acids: CASSQLTGHGQPQHF.

The CDR3 region is CASSQMEGLRNQPQHF. CDR3 bases: TGTGCCAGCAGCCAAATGGAGGGGTTAAGAAATCAGCCCCAGCATTTT. V is TRBV6-6 and J is TRBJ1-5; a weak D match, TRBD1 (5 bases). Per the germline V gene, CDR1 is MNHNY and CDR2 is SVGAGI (reference sequence). This CDR3 region has 16 residues. Trimming shortened V by 6 bases and J by 4 bases, and 19 bases separated the two germline ends.

This clonotype was counted between two and nine times. The V gene is TRBV7-2, the J gene TRBJ2-3; TRBD2 might be the D (5 bases). Between the trimmed V and J ends, which lost 5 bases and 6 bases, there was a span of 12 bases. From germline, CDR1 is SGHTA and CDR2 FQGNSA. CDR3 length equals 13 residues. CDR3 in DNA: TGTGCCAGCAGCCCGTCCCGGGGTGATACGCAGTATTTT. It codes for CASSPSRGDTQYF.

There are many counts of this clonotype. The chain carries TRBV7-9 and TRBJ1-2; the D is unclear. V shed 2 bases and J shed 1 base, with 5 bases lying between them. Germline V gene sequence: CDR1 SEHNR, CDR2 FQNEAQ (reference sequence). This CDR3 is built from 13 residues. CDR3 sequence reads: CASSLRNNYGYTF. CDR3 DNA: TGTGCCAGCAGCTTACGGAATAACTATGGCTACACCTTC.

This clonotype was detected only a few times. This sequence joins TRBV9 and TRBJ1-1; D might be TRBD1 (6 bases). Germline lookup yields CDR1 SGDLS and CDR2 YYNGEE. CDR3 size: 17 residues. Trimming removed 4 bases from V and 5 bases from J, with 24 bases in between. The CDR3 region is CASSPQSGGRFRTEAFF. CDR3 in DNA: TGTGCCAGCAGCCCACAAAGTGGGGGCAGGTTTAGGACTGAAGCTTTCTTT. The full variable domain, completed using reference TRBV9 and TRBJ1-1, is DSGVTQTPKHLITATGQRVTLRCSPRSGDLSVYWYQQSLDQGLQFLIQYYNGEERAKGNILERFSAQQFPDLHSELNLSSLELGDSALYFCASSPQSGGRFRTEAFFGQGTRLTVV.

The chain links TRBV20-1 to TRBJ2-7; no clear D gene. The CDR3 has 11 residues. CDR1 and CDR2 (germline): DFQATT, SNEGSKA (reference sequence). Trimming took 2 bases from V and 1 from J, leaving 3 bases between them. CDR3: CSARRSYEQYF. For the CDR3, the DNA is TGCAGTGCTAGACGGTCCTACGAGCAGTACTTC.

This clonotype was counted at least ten times. This chain connects TRBV11-2 to TRBJ2-5, with 8 nucleotides matching TRBD2. The CDR3 contains 13 residues. Unmatched junction bases numbered 2, after V lost 4 bases and J lost 4 bases. CDR1 and CDR2 from the germline V gene are SGHAT and FQNNGV. The CDR3 region is CASSSAGGETQYF. CDR3 nucleotides: TGTGCCAGCAGCTCCGCGGGGGGAGAGACCCAGTACTTC.

This clonotype showed up many times. The V call is TRBV3-1, the J call TRBJ1-2; D not resolved. Germline V gene sequence: CDR1 LGHDT, CDR2 YNNKEL (reference sequence). Trimming removed 1 base from V and 7 bases from J, with 7 bases in between. The CDR3 covers 12 residues. The CDR3 loop reads CASSQALRGYTF. The CDR3 DNA sequence: TGTGCCAGCAGCCAAGCTCTGCGTGGCTACACCTTC.

This clonotype has ten or more counts. The J gene is TRBJ1-5, the V gene TRBV28; D is possibly TRBD1 (5 bases). V was pared by 3 bases and J by 5 bases, with 11 bases between. This CDR3 comprises 14 residues. Per germline, CDR1 MDHEN and CDR2 SYDVKM. Here the CDR3 reads CASSFAGKYQPQHF. The CDR3 DNA follows: TGTGCCAGCAGTTTCGCAGGGAAGTATCAGCCCCAGCATTTT.